Below are 26 T cell receptor beta chains sequenced from a single sample in a study of blood T cell repertoires in COVID-19. Profiling relied on immunoSEQ multiplex PCR, and the TCRdb table lists in-frame clones only, not all of them. Of more than 200,000 clones listed, about 84% are singletons. Sequences were obtained from PBMCs or T cells enriched from blood (not recorded which). Source of these receptors: a woman aged 40 to 55 with acute COVID-19.

The J gene is TRBJ2-2, the V gene TRBV6-4, with D maybe TRBD2 (7 bases). The germline V and J ends were trimmed by 5 bases and 2 bases, with 9 bases remaining between them. Germline CDR1 is MRHNA and CDR2 is SNTAGT. CDR3 length equals 14 residues. The CDR3 here is CASSSGGNTGELFF. CDR3 sequence (DNA): TGTGCCAGCAGTTCGGGGGGCAACACCGGGGAGCTGTTTTTT.

The CDR3: CAISESGGSGNTIYF. The CDR3 nucleotides are TGTGCCATCAGTGAGTCGGGGGGCTCTGGAAACACCATATATTTT. The chain combines TRBV10-3 with TRBJ1-3, with D possibly being TRBD1 (5 bases). There are 15 residues in the CDR3. Trimming took off 0 bases at V and 0 bases at J, with 6 bases between the two ends. Looked up from germline, CDR1 is ENHRY and CDR2 is SYGVKD.

V gene TRBV7-2 combines with J gene TRBJ2-7; 7 bases are a match to TRBD1. CDR3 size: 15 residues. Trimming cost V 9 bases and J 7 bases; bases outside gene matches: 18. Germline CDR1 SGHTA, CDR2 FQGNSA. The CDR3, as DNA: TGTGCCAGACCAAGGGGGCAGGGGTCGGTCGAGGAGCAGTACTTC. The encoded protein is CARPRGQGSVEEQYF.

As DNA, the CDR3 is TGCAGCACCCGGACAGGGGGACCCGAGGGGGAGCAGTACTTC. Residues: CSTRTGGPEGEQYF. The chain recombines TRBV29-1 with TRBJ2-7; TRBD1 aligns across 10 bases. Germline values: CDR1 SQVTM, CDR2 ANQGSEA. The CDR3 runs to 14 residues. The V segment lost 8 bases and the J segment 7 bases; nucleotides outside the gene matches: 14.

This chain connects TRBV7-6 to TRBJ2-1; 11 bases line up with TRBD2. CDR3 length: 17 residues. With 5 bases clipped from V and 3 bases from J, the junction kept 9 bases outside the gene matches. The germline V gene has CDR1 SGHVS and CDR2 FNYEAQ. The CDR3: CASSKGTSGILYNEQFF. As DNA, the CDR3 is TGTGCCAGCAGCAAAGGGACTAGCGGAATACTCTACAATGAGCAGTTCTTC. Full variable domain (missing parts from reference TRBV7-6 and TRBJ2-1): GAGVSQSPRYKVTKRGQDVALRCDPISGHVSLYWYRQALGQGPEFLTYFNYEAQQDKSGLPNDRFSAERPEGSISTLTIQRTEQRDSAMYRCASSKGTSGILYNEQFFGPGTRLTVL.

The chain links TRBV24-1 to TRBJ2-2; D is possibly TRBD1 (6 bases). Trimming pared 7 bases from V and 3 bases from J, leaving 14 bases between. The CDR3 covers 15 residues. Per the germline V gene, CDR1 is KGHDR and CDR2 is SFDVKD. CDR3 coding DNA: TGTGCCACCAGCGCAACCGGGACACACACCGGGGAGCTGTTTTTT. Residues: CATSATGTHTGELFF.

This chain joins TRBV7-8 and TRBJ1-1; the D gene is possibly TRBD1 (5 bases). This CDR3 contains 15 residues. Germline CDR1 and CDR2: SGHVS and FQNEAQ. Trimming took 5 bases from V and 4 from J, leaving 17 bases between them. The CDR3 loop is CASSGNSGLSTEAFF. In nucleotides, the CDR3 is TGTGCCAGCAGCGGGAACTCAGGGTTGAGCACTGAAGCTTTCTTT.

V gene TRBV11-1 combines with J gene TRBJ1-6; D is uncertain. V lost 4 bases and J 7 bases, leaving 14 bases between the germline ends. CDR3 length: 15 residues. Germline values: CDR1 SGHAT, CDR2 FQDESV (reference sequence). This CDR3 is CASSSAEAGNSPLHF. The CDR3 nucleotides are TGTGCCAGCAGCTCCGCCGAGGCCGGGAATTCACCCCTCCACTTT.

J is TRBJ2-3 and V is TRBV7-2, with D tentatively TRBD2 (5 bases). Germline CDR1 and CDR2: SGHTA and FQGNSA. Trimming removed 5 bases at V and 5 bases at J, with 14 bases between. This CDR3 region has 14 residues. CDR3 amino acids: CASSPQRAGDTQYF. The CDR3 DNA reads TGTGCCAGCAGCCCTCAACGGGCGGGAGATACGCAGTATTTT.

This clone was observed a few times. The chain couples TRBV12-3 or TRBV12-4 to TRBJ1-3, with D maybe TRBD1 (5 bases). Trimming stripped 5 bases from V and 7 bases from J, with 9 bases between. The CDR3 extends over 12 amino acids. The CDR3, as DNA: TGTGCCAGCAGTACCCGGGGGAACACCATATATTTT. Its translation is CASSTRGNTIYF.

The J gene is TRBJ1-6, the V gene TRBV6-4, with 7 bases identical to TRBD1. The CDR3 spans 15 residues. V lost 7 bases and J lost 5; bases outside the gene matches: 8. Germline V gene lookup returns CDR1 MRHNA and CDR2 SNTAGT. This CDR3 is CASKADRAHNSPLHF. The CDR3, as DNA: TGTGCCAGCAAAGCCGACAGGGCCCATAATTCACCCCTCCACTTT.

The sample holds one count of this clone. The rearrangement joins TRBV9 to TRBJ1-1, with D maybe TRBD1 (5 bases). Germline V gene data show CDR1 as SGDLS and CDR2 as YYNGEE. Trimming stripped 4 bases from V and 4 bases from J, with 20 bases between. The CDR3 contains 16 residues. In DNA, the CDR3 is TGTGCCAGCAGCCAGGGACTCTTATCTTCAGGCACTGAAGCTTTCTTT. Its protein product is CASSQGLLSSGTEAFF.

J is TRBJ2-2 and V is TRBV11-3, with a tentative D call TRBD2 (5 bases). Trimming took 3 bases from V and 3 from J, leaving 11 bases between them. CDR1 and CDR2 (germline): SGHNT, YENEEA. CDR3 length equals 15 residues. DNA for the CDR3: TGTGCCAGCAGCTTCGAGGGCCCAGACACCGGGGAGCTGTTTTTT. Translated, it gives CASSFEGPDTGELFF.

The V gene is TRBV20-1, the J gene TRBJ2-7; the D gene is possibly TRBD2 (6 bases). V dropped 3 bases and J dropped 5 bases, with 17 bases sitting between them. This CDR3 is 14 amino acids long. CDR1 and CDR2 from the germline V gene are DFQATT and SNEGSKA (reference sequence). The CDR3 nucleotides are TGCAGTGCTAGTTATCCTGGAGGGTTTAACGAGCAGTACTTC. It yields the protein CSASYPGGFNEQYF.

V gene TRBV4-3 combines with J gene TRBJ2-5; unclear D gene. Trimming left V 0 bases short and J 5 bases short, with 13 bases between. CDR3 size: 15 residues. Germline assignment: CDR1 LGHNA and CDR2 YSLEER. In nucleotides, the CDR3 is TGCGCCAGCAGCCAAGACACCGGTGCCAGGGAGACCCAGTACTTC. This gives the protein CASSQDTGARETQYF.

This chain uses TRBV29-1 with TRBJ2-4; 7 positions agree with TRBD2. Trimming removed 3 bases from V and 0 bases from J; junction bases left unmatched: 2. The CDR3 sequence is 14 residues long. The germline gives CDR1 SQVTM, CDR2 ANQGSEA. The CDR3 sequence is CSVEGGVAKNIQYF. The DNA for the CDR3 is TGCAGCGTTGAGGGAGGGGTAGCCAAAAACATTCAGTACTTC.

The V call is TRBV7-8, the J call TRBJ2-1; no reliable D call. The CDR3 totals 12 residues. V lost 5 bases and J 9 bases, leaving 11 bases between the germline ends. Germline V CDR1 and CDR2: SGHVS, FQNEAQ. The CDR3 sequence is CASSPPRPEQFF. The CDR3, as DNA: TGTGCCAGCAGCCCCCCGAGGCCTGAGCAGTTCTTC.

The rearrangement joins TRBV4-3 to TRBJ2-7; 9 nucleotides agree with TRBD1. Germline values: CDR1 LGHNA, CDR2 YSLEER. CDR3 length equals 15 residues. Unmatched junction bases numbered 4, after V lost 4 bases and J lost 0 bases. The CDR3 sequence: CASSLGQGPSYEQYF. CDR3 nucleotides: TGCGCCAGCAGCCTAGGACAGGGGCCCTCCTACGAGCAGTACTTC.

This chain links TRBV14 with TRBJ1-1; TRBD1 is a possible D gene (5 bases). Germline CDR1 is SGHDN and CDR2 is FVKESK. The germline V and J ends were trimmed by 4 bases and 1 base, with 13 bases remaining between them. The CDR3 spans 15 residues. CDR3: CASSRHGGENTEAFF. The DNA of the CDR3 is TGTGCCAGCAGCCGCCACGGAGGGGAGAACACTGAAGCTTTCTTT.

The V call is TRBV2, the J call TRBJ1-2, with D possibly being TRBD1 (5 bases). V was trimmed by 1 base and J by 8 bases, leaving 14 bases between them. This CDR3 has 14 amino acids. Germline assignment: CDR1 SNHLY and CDR2 FYNNEI. The CDR3 coding sequence is TGTGCCAGCAGTGAAGATGGGGCCTTGATAGGCTACACCTTC. This codes for CASSEDGALIGYTF.

The chain carries TRBV2 and TRBJ1-5, with D tentatively TRBD1 (6 bases). V was shortened by 6 bases and J by 2 bases, with 11 bases between the two germline ends. This CDR3 contains 14 residues. CDR1 is SNHLY, CDR2 FYNNEI, per germline. This CDR3 reads CASRYRVGNQPQHF. The CDR3 DNA sequence: TGTGCCAGCAGGTACAGGGTGGGCAATCAGCCCCAGCATTTT.

In this sample, this clone turned up a few times. This chain links TRBV11-2 with TRBJ2-3; D is unresolved. Trimming took 0 bases from V and 10 from J, leaving 8 bases between them. This CDR3 region has 12 residues. Germline-derived CDR1 and CDR2 are SGHAT and FQNNGV. Here the CDR3 reads CASSLETIAQYF. Here the CDR3 DNA reads TGTGCCAGCAGCTTAGAAACAATCGCGCAGTATTTT.

CDR3 bases: TGTGCCAGCAGTTTGGGGGGAGACACTGAAGCTTTCTTT. Encoded protein: CASSLGGDTEAFF. This chain joins TRBV12-3 or TRBV12-4 and TRBJ1-1; D perhaps matches TRBD1 (5 bases). The length of the CDR3 is 13 residues. Trimming took 3 bases from V and 3 from J, leaving 8 bases between them.

This clone was counted a single time. The rearrangement links TRBV18 to TRBJ1-4, with D perhaps matching TRBD1 (6 bases). Per germline, CDR1 KGHSH and CDR2 LQKENI. The CDR3 extends over 16 amino acids. V lost 6 bases and J lost 4, with 18 bases in between. Here the CDR3 reads CASSTTGPGRNEKLFF. DNA of the CDR3: TGTGCCAGCTCCACGACAGGCCCAGGGCGTAATGAAAAACTGTTTTTT.

V is TRBV13 and J is TRBJ2-7; D is possibly TRBD2 (6 bases). Germline lookup yields CDR1 PRHDT and CDR2 FYEKMQ (reference sequence). Trimming removed 0 bases from V and 7 bases from J, with 13 bases in between. The CDR3 extends over 14 amino acids. As DNA, the CDR3 is TGTGCCAGCAGCTTAGGTTATGGACGGGGGGAGCAGTACTTC. Its protein is CASSLGYGRGEQYF.

The chain couples TRBV19 to TRBJ2-2, with D possibly TRBD1 on 5 matching bases. The V gene lost 6 bases and the J gene lost 5 bases, with 25 bases spanning the gap. This CDR3 comprises 18 residues. Germline loops: CDR1 LNHDA, CDR2 SQIVND (reference sequence). As DNA, the CDR3 is TGTGCCAGTAGAAATCCAATGACCTCCGACAGATCTACCGGGGAGCTGTTTTTT. Translated, it gives CASRNPMTSDRSTGELFF.